This TCR beta chain was captured in a study of neurological immune-mediated disorders. A note on this clonotype: This clone may be a read error of a much larger clone one base away.

Germline V gene data show CDR1 as SGHRS and CDR2 as YFSETQ. Trimming pared 2 bases from V and 8 bases from J, leaving 14 bases between. CDR3 length equals 14 residues. TCRdb used MiXCR to reprocess the 5' RACE reads, holding one entry per CDR3 protein. The sample contains 55,000 to 70,000 distinct CDR3 sequences, around 4.7% of which appear only once. The genes are TRBV5-1 and TRBJ1-5; D is ambiguous. Sequencing input: PBMCs. The origin of this receptor is a woman between 45 and 65 years old with multiple sclerosis. CDR3 DNA: TGCGCCAGCAGCTTTTCTGAAAGTGCTGAGCCCCAGCATTTT. This translates into CASSFSESAEPQHF.